The rows below give T cell receptor beta chains drawn from one sample of a study of patients and donors after allogeneic stem cell transplantation. MiXCR, run by TCRdb on the RT-PCR reads, gives a single entry per CDR3 protein. The table records about 960,000 distinct CDR3 sequences, approximately 18% of them present only once. Sequencing was performed on blood, either unsorted or a sorted T cell fraction (not recorded which). The receptors were sampled from a human donor who was either an allogeneic HSCT recipient or a stem cell or donor lymphocyte infusion donor (not recorded which). It is not recorded whose cells these are; they may come from a transplant donor. The CDR3 runs from the conserved cysteine through the conserved F or W. The D gene is left open where the match is weak. Size values are once, few and many counts, or a class for expanded clones, and some rows have none.

D,V,J,size,DNA,CDR3
.,TRBV5-6,TRBJ2-1,.,TGTGCCAGCAGCTATGATAGGGTGGTCGGATACAATGAGCAGTTCTTC,CASSYDRVVGYNEQFF
TRBD1,TRBV27,TRBJ2-7,.,TGTGCCAGCAGTTTAAACCGGGACAGAACCCCCTACGAGCAGTACTTC,CASSLNRDRTPYEQYF
.,TRBV27,TRBJ1-6,few,TGTGCCAGCAGTCGGACATACGATTCACCCCTCCACTTT,CASSRTYDSPLHF
TRBD2,TRBV5-1,TRBJ2-2,.,TGCGCCAGCAACGTAGCGGGACAACGTATCGGGGAGCTGTTTTTT,CASNVAGQRIGELFF
.,TRBV30,TRBJ1-5,.,TGTGCCTGGAGTGTGCGGGAGGGTCAGCCCCAGCATTTT,CAWSVREGQPQHF
.,TRBV30,TRBJ2-3,few,TGTGCCTGGAGTGTACAGAGTGCAGATACGCAGTATTTT,CAWSVQSADTQYF
.,TRBV15,TRBJ2-5,many,TGTGCCATCGGAGGGTTGCGAGAGACCCAGTACTTC,CAIGGLRETQYF
TRBD1,TRBV7-9,TRBJ1-1,.,TGTGCCAGCAGCTCCCCGACAGGGGGTGTGAACACTGAAGCTTTCTTT,CASSSPTGGVNTEAFF
.,TRBV19,TRBJ1-1,.,TGTGCCACCGCGGACAGGAACACTGAAGCTTTCTTT,CATADRNTEAFF
.,TRBV20-1,TRBJ1-1,many,TGCAGTGCTCCGGGCCAGAAGAACACTGAAGCTTTCTTT,CSAPGQKNTEAFF
.,TRBV29-1,TRBJ1-1,few,TGCAGCGTTAGTCCCTTGGTTTGGGACACTGAAGCTTTCTTT,CSVSPLVWDTEAFF
.,TRBV12-3/TRBV12-4,TRBJ2-3,.,TGTGCCAGCGCAAGGGGAGATACGCAGTATTTT,CASARGDTQYF
.,TRBV4-2,TRBJ1-1,.,TGTGCCAGCAGCTTAAATGGGGTGACCTCGAACACTGAAGCTTTCTTT,CASSLNGVTSNTEAFF
.,TRBV7-2,TRBJ1-1,.,TGTGCCAGCAGCGGGTACTACACTGAAGCTTTCTTT,CASSGYYTEAFF
.,TRBV20-1,TRBJ2-3,.,TGCAGTGCGGGCGCTCTTAGGACAGACACAGATACGCAGTATTTT,CSAGALRTDTDTQYF
.,TRBV4-1,TRBJ1-4,few,TGCGCCAGCAGCCAAAGACAGTATGCAACTAATGAAAAACTGTTTTTT,CASSQRQYATNEKLFF
TRBD1,TRBV4-3,TRBJ2-3,.,TGCGCCAGCAGCCAAGCAAGGACAGGGGGACCAGATACGCAGTATTTT,CASSQARTGGPDTQYF
.,TRBV7-6,TRBJ2-2,.,TGTGCCAGCAACGATGGGGCCGGGGAGCTGTTTTTT,CASNDGAGELFF
.,TRBV12-3/TRBV12-4,TRBJ2-4,many,TGTGCCAGCATCATAAGACAGCCCATAGCCAAAAACATTCAGTACTTC,CASIIRQPIAKNIQYF
TRBD1,TRBV20-1,TRBJ2-7,.,TGCAGTGCCAATTTACAGGGGGCGGGCGAGCAGTACTTC,CSANLQGAGEQYF
.,TRBV30,TRBJ2-7,.,TGTGCCTCCCGGGACCGATCCTACGAGCAGTACTTC,CASRDRSYEQYF
TRBD1,TRBV2,TRBJ2-1,once,TGTGCCAGCAGTGTCCGACAGGGGGCCGACAATGAGCAGTTCTTC,CASSVRQGADNEQFF
.,TRBV19,TRBJ2-1,once,TGTGCCAGTAGTATCCCAAGGGTAGTAGATAATGAGCAGTTCTTC,CASSIPRVVDNEQFF
.,TRBV19,TRBJ2-3,.,TGTGCCAGTAGTAGCAGGACACCTAGCACAGATACGCAGTATTTT,CASSSRTPSTDTQYF
.,TRBV20-1,TRBJ2-7,few,TGCAGTGCTAGAGATAGGAGCTGGTACGATTCTTTCTACGAGCAGTACTTC,CSARDRSWYDSFYEQYF
TRBD2,TRBV5-1,TRBJ2-3,.,TGCGCCAGTTACGCTAGTACTAGCGGGGGCTCAGATACGCAGTATTTT,CASYASTSGGSDTQYF
TRBD2,TRBV2,TRBJ2-7,.,TGTGCCATCCGGGGGGCGGGAGGAAGAGTTCAGTACTTC,CAIRGAGGRVQYF
.,TRBV6-1,TRBJ2-1,.,TGTGCCAGCAGGCATGGGGAGAGACGGTACAATGAGCAGTTCTTC,CASRHGERRYNEQFF
TRBD2,TRBV24-1,TRBJ2-1,many,TGTGCCACCAGCCTAGCGGGGTACAATGAGCAGTTCTTC,CATSLAGYNEQFF
TRBD1,TRBV6-1,TRBJ1-2,.,TGTGCCAGCAGTGATCGCCATGAGAACCGGGACAGGGGTTATGGCTACACCTTC,CASSDRHENRDRGYGYTF
TRBD1,TRBV20-1,TRBJ2-7,many,TGCAGTGCTTCCGGGACAGGGGCTTACGAGCAGTACTTC,CSASGTGAYEQYF
.,TRBV9,TRBJ2-1,many,TGTGCCAGCAGCGTAGGTGGGGGAGGCTCCTACAATGAGCAGTTCTTC,CASSVGGGGSYNEQFF
.,TRBV3-1,TRBJ1-2,few,TGTGCCAGCAGCCATAAGGGGCTGGGCTATGGCTACACCTTC,CASSHKGLGYGYTF
.,TRBV4-1,TRBJ2-7,.,TGCGCCAGCAGCCAAGAAGGACCGGACGAGCAGTACTTC,CASSQEGPDEQYF
.,TRBV4-3,TRBJ1-5,few,TGCGCCAGCAGCCAAGATAGGTCCGACGTTCAGCCCCAGCATTTT,CASSQDRSDVQPQHF
.,TRBV12-3/TRBV12-4,TRBJ1-6,few,TGTGCCAGCAGTTTAGATGTTGTGGGGGGGAGCTCCTATAATTCACCCCTCCACTTT,CASSLDVVGGSSYNSPLHF
TRBD2,TRBV29-1,TRBJ2-1,many,TGCAGCGTTGAGGGTAGCGGGAGGTTCTACAATGAGCAGTTCTTC,CSVEGSGRFYNEQFF
TRBD1,TRBV7-9,TRBJ2-7,few,TGTGCCAGCAGTTTTATAAAAGGGACAGGGGGCGCGTCCGAGCAGTACTTC,CASSFIKGTGGASEQYF
TRBD2,TRBV6-1,TRBJ2-1,few,TGTGCCAGCAGGACATCTAGCGGGGACTACAATGAGCAGTTCTTC,CASRTSSGDYNEQFF
.,TRBV12-3/TRBV12-4,TRBJ2-1,many,TGTGCCAGCAGTTTAGCGGGGGGGCCGGCCAATGAGCAGTTCTTC,CASSLAGGPANEQFF
.,TRBV6-1,TRBJ2-3,.,TGTGCCAGCTCGGTGTGGGGCACAGATACGCAGTATTTT,CASSVWGTDTQYF
.,TRBV24-1,TRBJ2-2,.,TGTGCCACCAGTGATGGAGGGGCTGGCAAGAACACCGGGGAGCTGTTTTTT,CATSDGGAGKNTGELFF
TRBD1,TRBV6-2/TRBV6-3,TRBJ2-3,.,TGTGCCAGCAGTCGGGACAGGGGGCAAGATACGCAGTATTTT,CASSRDRGQDTQYF
.,TRBV29-1,TRBJ1-5,.,TGCAGCGCCCTCGAAGGGCATCAGCCCCAGCATTTT,CSALEGHQPQHF
.,TRBV11-2,TRBJ1-2,.,TGTGCCAGCAGCTTAGCCTGGGAGGGAGAGGATGGCTACACCTTC,CASSLAWEGEDGYTF
.,TRBV20-1,TRBJ1-1,few,TGCAGTGCATCTCCAGGGAGGGGTGTGAACACTGAAGCTTTCTTT,CSASPGRGVNTEAFF